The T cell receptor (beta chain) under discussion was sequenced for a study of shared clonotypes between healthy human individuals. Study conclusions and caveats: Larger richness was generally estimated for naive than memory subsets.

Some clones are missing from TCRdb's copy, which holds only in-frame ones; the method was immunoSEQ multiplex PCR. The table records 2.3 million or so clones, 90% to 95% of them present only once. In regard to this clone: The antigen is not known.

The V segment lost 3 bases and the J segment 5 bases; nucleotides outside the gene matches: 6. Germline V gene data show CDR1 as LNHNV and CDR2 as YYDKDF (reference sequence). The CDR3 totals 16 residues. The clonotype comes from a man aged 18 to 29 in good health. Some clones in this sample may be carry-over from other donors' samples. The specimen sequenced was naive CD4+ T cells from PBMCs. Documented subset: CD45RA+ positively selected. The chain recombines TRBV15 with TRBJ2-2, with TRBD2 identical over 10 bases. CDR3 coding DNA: TGTGCCACCAGCAGGGCTAGCGGGAGAGGAACCGGGGAGCTGTTTTTT. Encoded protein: CATSRASGRGTGELFF.